The entry below gives a single TCR beta chain sequence along with its context. What it recognizes is unknown. As to time point: patch test 1, 2 weeks after DPC sensitization. Indicated treatment: therapeutic diphenylcyclopropenone sensitization with weekly scalp DPC. Blood was collected ahead of every patch test applied. This record comes from a study of human T cells and chemical hapten exposure. General study results and limits: Versus controls, significantly more large CDR3 similarity clusters arose from expanded TCRs.

Per the authors' pipeline: Sampled TCR counts reached a median of roughly 90,000 per sample, with values ranging from about 23,224 to 700,000. TCRdb independently ran MiXCR on the RACE reads; one entry per CDR3 protein. The authors' filters were not applied to this entry. The sample includes approximately 82,000 distinct CDR3 sequences, over 9.5% seen only once; the top ten take 2% to 2.5%. The germline gives CDR1 SGHKS, CDR2 YYEKEE (reference sequence). The CDR3 runs 16 residues. The junction had 6 bases not matched to a gene; V was cut back by 0 bases and J by 1 base. This clonotype was sampled from a man aged 35 to 55 with alopecia areata. Some clones in this sample may be carry-over from other donors' samples. This chain joins TRBV5-5 and TRBJ2-7; 8 nucleotides line up with TRBD1. Material: whole blood, obtained in connection with sensitization to the hapten diphenylcyclopropenone (DPC). CDR3 nucleotides: TGTGCCAGCAGCTTGGGGACAGGGAGCTTATCCTACGAGCAGTACTTC. It translates to CASSLGTGSLSYEQYF.